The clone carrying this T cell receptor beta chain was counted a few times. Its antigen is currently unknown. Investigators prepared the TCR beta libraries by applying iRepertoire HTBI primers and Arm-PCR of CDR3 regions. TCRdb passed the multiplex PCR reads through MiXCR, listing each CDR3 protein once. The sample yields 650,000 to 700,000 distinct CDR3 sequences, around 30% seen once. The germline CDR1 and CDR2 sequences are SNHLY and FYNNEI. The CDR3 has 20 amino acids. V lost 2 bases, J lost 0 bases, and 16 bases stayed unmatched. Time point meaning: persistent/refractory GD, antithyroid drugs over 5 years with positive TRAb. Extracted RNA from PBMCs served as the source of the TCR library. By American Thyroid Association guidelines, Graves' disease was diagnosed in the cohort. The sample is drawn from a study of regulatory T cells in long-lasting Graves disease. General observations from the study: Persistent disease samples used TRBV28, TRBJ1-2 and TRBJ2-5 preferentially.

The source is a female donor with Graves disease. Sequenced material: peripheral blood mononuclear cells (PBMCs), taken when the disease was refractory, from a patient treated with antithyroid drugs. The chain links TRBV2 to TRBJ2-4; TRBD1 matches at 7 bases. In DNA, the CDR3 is TGTGCCAGCAGTGAAACGGACTGGCAGGGGGTCACTCTAGCCAAAAACATTCAGTACTTC. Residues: CASSETDWQGVTLAKNIQYF.